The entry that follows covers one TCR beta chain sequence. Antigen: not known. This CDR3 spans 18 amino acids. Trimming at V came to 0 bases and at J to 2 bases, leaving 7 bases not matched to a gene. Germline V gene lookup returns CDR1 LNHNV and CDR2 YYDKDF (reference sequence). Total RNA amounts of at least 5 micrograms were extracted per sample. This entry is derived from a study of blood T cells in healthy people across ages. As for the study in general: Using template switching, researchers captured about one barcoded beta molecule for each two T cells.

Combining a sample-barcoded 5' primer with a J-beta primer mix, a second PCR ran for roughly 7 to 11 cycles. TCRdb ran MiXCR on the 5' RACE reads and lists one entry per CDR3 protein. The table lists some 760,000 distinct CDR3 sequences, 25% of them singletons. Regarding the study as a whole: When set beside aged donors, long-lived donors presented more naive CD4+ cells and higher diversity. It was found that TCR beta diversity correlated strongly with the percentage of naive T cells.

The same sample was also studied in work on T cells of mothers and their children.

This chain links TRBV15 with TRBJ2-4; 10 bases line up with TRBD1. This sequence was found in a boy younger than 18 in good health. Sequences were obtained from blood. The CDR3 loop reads CATSREKTGGRTKNIQYF. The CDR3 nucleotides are TGTGCCACCAGCAGAGAGAAGACAGGGGGCCGGACCAAAAACATTCAGTACTTC.